The T cell receptor beta chain under discussion was sequenced for a study of cytomegalovirus exposure and HLA in healthy donors. Study at large: Out of roughly 170 million T cells, an earlier analysis found around 120 million unique TCR beta sequences in total. Study-wide findings and caveats: Earlier results showed most TCR beta V segments being productive about 87% or about 30% of the time.

A multiplex PCR was run with 60 Vbeta primers and 13 Jbeta primers. TCRdb's copy holds only in-frame clones and misses some; the assay was immunoSEQ multiplex PCR. This table has approximately 170,000 clones, roughly 80% appearing once. All donors participated as healthy donors of bone marrow. Germline V gives CDR1 SNHLY, CDR2 FYNNEI. There are 15 residues in the CDR3. V lost 6 bases and J 1 base, leaving 12 bases between the germline ends. A word on this clone: The target antigen is unknown.

The clonotype comes from a male donor in good health and CMV-seronegative. J is TRBJ2-2 and V is TRBV2; D is possibly TRBD2 (5 bases). Sequencing used PBMCs. For the CDR3, the DNA is TGTGCCAGCAGCAACCCGGGGAGGAACACCGGGGAGCTGTTTTTT. Protein: CASSNPGRNTGELFF.